This TCR beta chain was captured by sequencing in a study of T cells expressing NK-cell markers. Across the whole study: In sorted CD3+CD56+NKG2C+, CD3+CD56+NKG2C- and CD3+CD56-NKG2C+ T cells, TCR beta repertoires were obtained. Within the sequenced cohort of eight donors, seven exhibited HCMV seropositivity and one was seronegative.

Points on this clonotype: What it binds is not known.

This CDR3 comprises 15 residues. Germline V gene lookup returns CDR1 MDHEN and CDR2 SYDVKM. Study results and limitations: Where several donors were concerned, these clonotypes also led the CD3+CD56-NKG2C+ fraction. Of the CD8+ T cells in about 6 donors, about 1.0-8% belonged to dominant NKG2C+ clonotypes.

TCRdb processed the 5' RACE reads again and assigns one entry to each CDR3 protein, with no DNA. The sample totals 200,000 to 300,000 distinct CDR3 sequences; its top ten clones hold about 0.4%. The specimen sequenced was blood T cells: a sorted CD56 or NKG2C T cell subset, CD4+ or CD8+ T cells, or bulk PBMC T cells (not recorded which). This TCR derives from a man between 18 and 29 years old in good health. The chain is built from TRBV28 and TRBJ2-1; the TRBD2 assignment by TCRdb is unverifiable without DNA. CDR3 sequence reads: CASTPGTAWPNEQFF.